A selection of T cell receptor beta chains follows, all from one sample in a study of cytomegalovirus exposure and HLA in healthy donors. The protocol was immunoSEQ multiplex PCR, while the TCRdb copy is restricted to in-frame clones and leaves out a portion. The table records 250,000 to 300,000 clones, around 90% of them present only once. Sequences were obtained from PBMCs. All receptors derive from a woman aged 18 to 35 in good health and CMV-seronegative. CDR3s include the opening cysteine and the closing phenylalanine or tryptophan. The D gene is left open where the match is weak. Expanded clones get a size class; other rows say once, few or many, or leave the size out.

v_call	clone_size	j_call	d_call	cdr3_aa	cdr3_nt
TRBV7-8	.	TRBJ2-2	.	CASSSYRVRETSGELFF	TGTGCCAGCAGCTCATATCGGGTCAGGGAAACTTCCGGGGAGCTGTTTTTT
TRBV7-9	.	TRBJ2-3	TRBD1	CASSFGQGSTDTQYF	TGTGCCAGCAGCTTTGGACAGGGAAGCACAGATACGCAGTATTTT
TRBV7-2	.	TRBJ1-2	TRBD1	CASSSSGTGPSYGYTF	TGTGCCAGCAGCTCATCCGGGACAGGTCCCTCCTATGGCTACACCTTC
TRBV2	.	TRBJ1-6	.	CASSAQGDNSPLHF	TGTGCCAGCAGTGCACAGGGAGACAATTCACCCCTCCACTTT
TRBV4-1	.	TRBJ2-2	.	CASSQVQGRGGELFF	TGCGCCAGCAGCCAAGTCCAGGGGAGGGGCGGGGAGCTGTTTTTT
TRBV19	.	TRBJ1-1	.	CASSIELGGAEAFF	TGTGCCAGTAGTATTGAACTGGGAGGGGCTGAAGCTTTCTTT
TRBV20-1	.	TRBJ1-1	.	CSPKNTEAFF	TGCAGCCCTAAGAACACTGAAGCTTTCTTT
TRBV30	.	TRBJ2-7	TRBD2	CAWRQAGLSYEQYF	TGTGCCTGGAGACAAGCGGGGCTCTCCTACGAGCAGTACTTC
TRBV2	few	TRBJ1-2	.	CASSEAWQGNGYTF	TGTGCCAGCAGTGAAGCGTGGCAGGGGAATGGCTACACCTTC
TRBV7-8	few	TRBJ1-6	.	CASSCAHQGRGSPLHF	TGTGCCAGCAGCTGCGCCCACCAAGGGAGAGGCTCACCCCTCCACTTT
TRBV7-9	once	TRBJ1-4	TRBD1	CASNPGSGTGYEKLFF	TGTGCCAGCAATCCGGGGTCGGGGACAGGATATGAAAAACTGTTTTTT
TRBV4-1	.	TRBJ1-6	.	CASSLQGYNSPLHF	TGCGCCAGCAGCCTACAGGGTTATAATTCACCCCTCCACTTT
TRBV2	.	TRBJ2-4	TRBD1	CASSDNRGAKNIQYF	TGTGCCAGCAGTGATAACAGGGGGGCCAAAAACATTCAGTACTTC
TRBV4-1	.	TRBJ2-1	.	CASSQGRGGPYNEQFF	TGCGCCAGCAGCCAGGGGCGCGGGGGCCCCTACAATGAGCAGTTCTTC
TRBV5-4	.	TRBJ2-7	.	CASSPGPTYEQYF	TGTGCCAGCAGCCCAGGGCCAACCTACGAGCAGTACTTC
TRBV2	.	TRBJ2-2	TRBD1	CASLYSIRGLVGELFF	TGTGCCAGCCTATACTCCATCAGGGGGCTCGTCGGGGAGCTGTTTTTT
TRBV7-6	.	TRBJ2-2	TRBD1	CASSYQQGRNTGELFF	TGTGCCAGCAGCTACCAACAGGGGCGCAACACCGGGGAGCTGTTTTTT
TRBV9	.	TRBJ2-2	.	CASSVEGGRLFF	TGTGCCAGCAGCGTAGAGGGGGGGAGATTGTTTTTT
TRBV29-1	.	TRBJ2-7	.	CSVRGAGNYEQYF	TGCAGCGTCCGGGGGGCAGGGAACTACGAGCAGTACTTC
TRBV7-8	.	TRBJ1-2	.	CASSLGANYGYTF	TGTGCCAGCAGCTTAGGCGCTAACTATGGCTACACCTTC
TRBV27	.	TRBJ1-1	.	CASTPSAENTEAFF	TGTGCCAGCACCCCTTCTGCGGAGAACACTGAAGCTTTCTTT
TRBV7-9	.	TRBJ2-1	TRBD2	CASRLAGGWFF	TGTGCCAGCAGATTAGCGGGGGGGTGGTTCTTC
TRBV5-4	.	TRBJ1-2	TRBD1	CASGRTGGDGYTF	TGTGCCAGCGGACGGACAGGGGGAGATGGCTACACCTTC
TRBV28	.	TRBJ2-5	.	CASSLVAAKETQYF	TGTGCCAGCAGTCTAGTGGCAGCAAAAGAGACCCAGTACTTC
TRBV6-6	.	TRBJ2-5	.	CASSSHRDSQETQYF	TGTGCCAGCAGTTCCCACCGGGACTCCCAAGAGACCCAGTACTTC
TRBV4-1	.	TRBJ2-2	TRBD2	CASSLTLAGTTGELFF	TGCGCCAGCAGCCTGACGCTAGCGGGGACCACCGGGGAGCTGTTTTTT
TRBV7-6	.	TRBJ2-5	.	CASSLLTQETQYF	TGTGCCAGCAGCTTACTAACCCAAGAGACCCAGTACTTC
TRBV6-5	.	TRBJ2-3	TRBD2	CASSYGEGTDTQYF	TGTGCCAGCAGTTACGGGGAGGGGACAGATACGCAGTATTTT
TRBV6-1	.	TRBJ2-6	.	CASTGGANVLTF	TGTGCCTCAACGGGGGGGGCCAACGTCCTGACTTTC
TRBV19	.	TRBJ1-5	.	CASSDWRGNQPQHF	TGTGCCAGTAGTGATTGGAGGGGCAATCAGCCCCAGCATTTT
TRBV7-2	.	TRBJ2-1	.	CASSLGGRYEQFF	TGTGCCAGCAGCTTAGGGGGGAGGTATGAGCAGTTCTTC
TRBV11-1	once	TRBJ1-1	.	CASSLQENTEAFF	TGTGCCAGCAGCTTACAGGAGAACACTGAAGCTTTCTTT
TRBV5-1	.	TRBJ1-1	.	CASSLQTENTEAFF	TGCGCCAGCAGCTTGCAAACTGAGAACACTGAAGCTTTCTTT
TRBV6-5	.	TRBJ1-1	TRBD1	CASSQGQRYISEAFF	TGTGCCAGCAGCCAGGGACAGCGCTATATATCTGAAGCTTTCTTT
TRBV7-9	.	TRBJ2-5	TRBD2	CASSLGGLAGGETQYF	TGTGCCAGCAGCTTAGGAGGACTAGCGGGGGGTGAGACCCAGTACTTC
TRBV5-6	few	TRBJ2-7	.	CASGAKASYEQYF	TGTGCCAGCGGAGCCAAGGCATCCTACGAGCAGTACTTC
TRBV4-2	.	TRBJ2-1	TRBD2	CASSQVAGGYNEQFF	TGTGCCAGCAGCCAAGTAGCGGGGGGATACAATGAGCAGTTCTTC
TRBV5-1	.	TRBJ2-1	TRBD1	CASSFFTGALAPGNEQFF	TGCGCCAGCAGCTTCTTTACAGGGGCCTTAGCTCCTGGCAATGAGCAGTTCTTC
TRBV6-1	.	TRBJ2-7	.	CASGQHPYEQYF	TGTGCCAGCGGACAGCACCCATACGAGCAGTACTTC
TRBV10-2	.	TRBJ2-6	.	CASLRGAGANVLTF	TGCGCCAGCCTTAGGGGCGCTGGGGCCAACGTCCTGACTTTC
TRBV10-1	.	TRBJ2-5	.	CASSGQAEETQYF	TGCGCCAGCAGTGGACAGGCCGAAGAGACCCAGTACTTC
TRBV27	.	TRBJ2-7	TRBD1	CASSLYSRGPGYEQYF	TGTGCCAGCAGTTTATATAGCAGGGGGCCTGGCTACGAGCAGTACTTC
TRBV7-9	.	TRBJ2-1	TRBD2	CASSLGLAGGWYNEQFF	TGTGCCAGCAGCTTAGGACTAGCGGGGGGGTGGTACAATGAGCAGTTCTTC
TRBV25-1	.	TRBJ2-1	TRBD1	CASSATGYNEQFF	TGTGCCAGCAGTGCGACAGGGTACAATGAGCAGTTCTTC
TRBV7-8	.	TRBJ2-6	.	CASSRIYSSGGMGSGANVLTF	TGTGCCAGCAGCCGTATATATTCCTCTGGGGGGATGGGCTCTGGGGCCAACGTCCTGACTTTC
TRBV4-1	.	TRBJ2-5	.	CASSQSDRFQETQYF	TGCGCCAGCAGCCAGAGCGACAGATTCCAAGAGACCCAGTACTTC
TRBV7-2	.	TRBJ1-1	TRBD1	CASSPRQGSTEAFF	TGTGCCAGCAGCCCGCGACAGGGGAGCACTGAAGCTTTCTTT
TRBV5-1	once	TRBJ1-1	.	CASSLGTRGTEAFF	TGCGCCAGCAGCTTGGGGACGCGGGGCACTGAAGCTTTCTTT
TRBV7-6	.	TRBJ2-7	TRBD1	CASSNSDRGYEQYF	TGTGCCAGCAGCAACTCCGACAGGGGCTACGAGCAGTACTTC
TRBV4-3	.	TRBJ1-1	.	CASSQESQQNTEAFF	TGCGCCAGCAGCCAAGAGTCGCAACAGAACACTGAAGCTTTCTTT
TRBV6-1	few	TRBJ2-1	.	CASSPRYPYNEQFF	TGTGCCAGCAGTCCTAGGTACCCCTACAATGAGCAGTTCTTC
TRBV4-2	.	TRBJ2-5	TRBD2	CASSPGLAVGTQYF	TGTGCCAGCAGCCCGGGACTAGCGGTTGGGACCCAGTACTTC
TRBV5-1	once	TRBJ2-5	TRBD2	CASSSKAGGRETQYF	TGCGCCAGCAGCAGCAAAGCGGGGGGGCGTGAGACCCAGTACTTC
TRBV11-2	.	TRBJ2-7	.	CASSLAAPYEQYF	TGTGCCAGCAGCCTGGCCGCCCCTTACGAGCAGTACTTC
TRBV6-1	.	TRBJ1-2	.	CASSGTTANYGYTF	TGTGCCAGCAGTGGCACGACAGCTAACTATGGCTACACCTTC
TRBV6-1	.	TRBJ2-2	.	CASSVWQTNTGELFF	TGTGCCAGCAGTGTGTGGCAGACAAACACCGGGGAGCTGTTTTTT
TRBV28	.	TRBJ1-5	TRBD1	CASRVTGDRDNQPQHF	TGTGCCAGCAGGGTTACCGGGGACAGGGACAATCAGCCCCAGCATTTT
TRBV19	.	TRBJ2-2	.	CASSETVNTGELFF	TGTGCCAGTAGCGAGACAGTAAACACCGGGGAGCTGTTTTTT
TRBV4-1	once	TRBJ1-1	.	CASSQGVWGQDTEAFF	TGCGCCAGCAGCCAAGGTGTATGGGGGCAAGACACTGAAGCTTTCTTT
TRBV28	.	TRBJ1-1	TRBD1	CATKTGMNTEAFF	TGTGCCACCAAGACAGGGATGAACACTGAAGCTTTCTTT